This TCR beta chain was sequenced in a study of T-cell reconstitution after alpha-beta-depleted transplantation in children. CDR1 is LNHDA and CDR2 is SQIVND in the germline V gene (reference sequence). Germline trimming cut 0 bases from V and 16 bases from J; bases unmatched to any gene: 7. The CDR3 contains 14 residues. Library preparation (for TCRbeta) was performed with unique molecular identifiers. MiXCR was run by TCRdb on the PCR reads, yielding one entry per CDR3 protein. The sample holds approximately 400,000 distinct CDR3 sequences, 11% seen once. The sequence was obtained from a human donor who donated a stem cell graft to a child with acute myeloid leukemia. This specimen was PBMCs from the stem cell graft donor, taken from the stem cell graft. V is TRBV19 and J is TRBJ1-5; 12 bases map to TRBD1. CDR3 nucleotide sequence: TGTGCCAGTAGTATAGATCGTGGGACAGGGGGCCCCCATTTT. Its translation is CASSIDRGTGGPHF.